This passage covers 9 T cell receptor beta chains from one sample sequenced in a study of OX40 agonist ivuxolimab in advanced cancers. Only in-frame clones appear in the TCRdb table, and some are missing; sequencing was by immunoSEQ multiplex PCR. The sample yields 75,000 to 90,000 clones, around nine tenths seen once. The input for sequencing was CD4+ or CD8+ T cells sorted from blood, taken in a trial of the OX40 agonist ivuxolimab. The receptors shown here come from an adult with an advanced solid tumor such as melanoma, head and neck, liver or kidney cancer.

The gene calls are TRBV2 and TRBJ2-5; a weak D match, TRBD1 (6 bases). The CDR3 is 17 amino acids. CDR1 and CDR2 (germline): SNHLY, FYNNEI. V dropped 4 bases and J dropped 0 bases, with 18 bases sitting between them. CDR3 in amino acids: CASSGALGAGDQETQYF. In DNA, the CDR3 is TGTGCCAGCAGTGGGGCCCTGGGGGCAGGGGACCAAGAGACCCAGTACTTC.

The chain employs TRBV5-1 and TRBJ1-1; D possibly corresponds to TRBD1 (6 bases). The CDR3 is made up of 15 amino acids. From germline, CDR1 is SGHRS and CDR2 YFSETQ. The V and J ends lost 4 bases and 0 bases respectively, with 13 bases between them. CDR3 DNA sequence: TGCGCCAGCAGCGATCAACAGGGAATGAACACTGAAGCTTTCTTT. Translating gives CASSDQQGMNTEAFF.

The V gene is TRBV2, the J gene TRBJ2-1; 13 bases match TRBD2. CDR1 and CDR2 (germline): SNHLY, FYNNEI. This CDR3 contains 17 residues. Losses at the gene ends were 6 bases for V and 6 bases for J; bases not matched to a gene: 11. The CDR3 region is CASSRIRLAGGPNEQFF. Here the CDR3 DNA reads TGTGCCAGCAGCAGAATTCGACTAGCGGGGGGACCCAATGAGCAGTTCTTC. Combining the CDR3 with reference TRBV2 and TRBJ2-1 gives the whole variable domain EPEVTQTPSHQVTQMGQEVILRCVPISNHLYFYWYRQILGQKVEFLVSFYNNEISEKSEIFDDQFSVERPDGSNFTLKIRSTKLEDSAMYFCASSRIRLAGGPNEQFFGPGTRLTVL.

This chain joins TRBV11-2 and TRBJ1-5; no clear D gene. V lost 1 base and J lost 4, with 5 bases in between. CDR3 length equals 13 residues. Germline CDR1 reads SGHAT; CDR2 reads FQNNGV. CDR3 residues: CASSLGLNQPQHF. The CDR3 bases are TGTGCCAGCAGCTTAGGCTTAAATCAGCCCCAGCATTTT. Drawing the rest from reference TRBV11-2 and TRBJ1-5, the complete variable domain is EAGVAQSPRYKIIEKRQSVAFWCNPISGHATLYWYQQILGQGPKLLIQFQNNGVVDDSQLPKDRFSAERLKGVDSTLKIQPAKLEDSAVYLCASSLGLNQPQHFGDGTRLSIL.

V and J are TRBV5-5 and TRBJ1-2; D is possibly TRBD1 (6 bases). The CDR3 totals 15 residues. V was trimmed by 4 bases and J by 4 bases, leaving 17 bases between them. Germline CDR1 SGHKS, CDR2 YYEKEE (reference sequence). The CDR3 DNA sequence: TGTGCCAGCAGCCCACCTTTTGGGGGGCTCTATGGCTACACCTTC. Residues: CASSPPFGGLYGYTF.

The J gene is TRBJ2-4, the V gene TRBV9, with D maybe TRBD1 (5 bases). Germline loops: CDR1 SGDLS, CDR2 YYNGEE. This CDR3 has 14 amino acids. Trimming left V 1 base short and J 5 bases short, with 10 bases between. CDR3 amino acids: CASSVQGIENIQYF. The DNA for the CDR3 is TGTGCCAGCAGCGTACAGGGCATCGAAAACATTCAGTACTTC.

V and J are TRBV6-6 and TRBJ2-7; tentatively, D is TRBD1 (6 bases). The germline CDR1 and CDR2 sequences are MNHNY and SVGAGI (reference sequence). V was trimmed by 6 bases and J by 5 bases, leaving 20 bases between them. The CDR3 is 15 residues long. The CDR3 DNA is TGTGCCAGCAGCAGCCGGACAGCTGATGCCCACGAGCAGTACTTC. Its protein is CASSSRTADAHEQYF.

The gene calls are TRBV6-6 and TRBJ2-7; D unclear. V shed 4 bases and J shed 3 bases, with 7 bases lying between them. Germline values: CDR1 MNHNY, CDR2 SVGAGI (reference sequence). The CDR3 covers 12 residues. DNA for the CDR3: TGTGCCAGCAGTTCTGTGGGCTACGAGCAGTACTTC. Translated, it gives CASSSVGYEQYF.

This clone was found once. This chain joins TRBV19 and TRBJ2-2; 8 bases agree with TRBD2. Germline CDR1 LNHDA, CDR2 SQIVND (reference sequence). The CDR3 has 16 residues. J gave up 4 bases and V 5 bases, and 9 bases lay outside the gene matches. CDR3 DNA sequence: TGTGCCAGTAGTCCCGGACTAGCAGTATTCACCGGGGAGCTGTTTTTT. Protein: CASSPGLAVFTGELFF.